This TCR beta chain originates from a study of graft-versus-host responses after intestinal transplantation. Study-level findings and limits: Investigators detected GvH clones in recipient marrow, with some emerging earlier in ileum or blood.

Assay: immunoSEQ multiplex PCR; the TCRdb copy retains only in-frame clones and omits some. The repertoire holds about 97,000 clones, with 90% as singletons. On this clone itself: Its antigen is unknown.

V lost 0 bases to trimming and J lost 5 bases, with 7 bases between them. The CDR3 covers 13 residues. Per germline, CDR1 SNHLY and CDR2 FYNNEI. The rearrangement joins TRBV2 to TRBJ1-2; the D is unclear. The sequenced sample was PBMCs, obtained roughly 68 weeks after intestinal transplant. The sequence was obtained from a human patient who received an intestinal transplant, so some T cells may come from the graft donor. CDR3 loop: CASSEALGYGYTF. The CDR3 coding sequence is TGTGCCAGCAGTGAAGCGCTCGGGTATGGCTACACCTTC.